By share, the clone carrying this T cell receptor beta chain ranks as medium-sized. Via MiXCR, TCRdb re-called the RT-PCR reads, giving one row per CDR3 protein. The table lists more than 1,000 distinct CDR3 sequences, 4.5% to 6.5% of them singletons. The source of the sample is a study of patients and donors after allogeneic stem cell transplantation. This CDR3 is 12 amino acids long. V was cut by 5 bases and J by 10 bases, with 14 bases left in between. Germline V gene sequence: CDR1 SEHNR, CDR2 FQNEAQ (reference sequence). The chain carries TRBV7-9 and TRBJ2-5; D perhaps matches TRBD2 (6 bases). The receptor comes from a human donor who was either an allogeneic HSCT recipient or a stem cell or donor lymphocyte infusion donor (not recorded which). It is not recorded whose cells these are; they may come from a transplant donor. The sequenced material came from blood, either unsorted or a sorted T cell fraction (not recorded which). Here the CDR3 reads CASSLPRGDQYF. The CDR3 DNA sequence: TGTGCCAGCAGCCTCCCGCGGGGTGACCAGTACTTC.